This T cell receptor (beta chain) came from a study of graft-versus-host responses after intestinal transplantation. About the study: Among the recipients, transplants were multivisceral, liver-intestinal, or isolated intestinal. Among the recipients, all got anti-thymocyte globulin induction and then tacrolimus and steroids for around three years.

Worth noting for this clone: The antigen is not known.

The study's findings and limits: Among recipient marrow samples, GvH clones were found; some appeared first in ileum or blood.

The V and J ends lost 4 bases and 5 bases, in that order; junction bases with no gene match: 7. This CDR3 region has 15 residues. Germline V gene sequence: CDR1 SNHLY, CDR2 FYNNEI. Only in-frame clones appear in the TCRdb table, and some are missing; sequencing was by immunoSEQ multiplex PCR. The sample yields about 96,000 clones, roughly 90% seen once. This material consisted of unstimulated CD4+ T cells sorted from spleen or lymph node cells, taken before intestinal transplant. This TCR was recovered from a human donor who received an intestinal transplant. V is TRBV2 and J is TRBJ2-5, with 10 bases fitting TRBD2. Here the CDR3 reads CASSALAGAPETQYF. CDR3 in DNA: TGTGCCAGCAGTGCGCTAGCGGGAGCACCGGAGACCCAGTACTTC.